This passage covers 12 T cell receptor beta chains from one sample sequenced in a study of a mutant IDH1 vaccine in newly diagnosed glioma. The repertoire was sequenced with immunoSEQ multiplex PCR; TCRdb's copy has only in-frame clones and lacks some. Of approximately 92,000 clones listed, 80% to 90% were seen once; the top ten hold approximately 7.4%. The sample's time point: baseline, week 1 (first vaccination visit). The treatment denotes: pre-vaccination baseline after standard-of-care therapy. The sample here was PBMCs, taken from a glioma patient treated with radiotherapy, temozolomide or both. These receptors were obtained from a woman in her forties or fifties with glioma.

This CDR3 is CSVTAQGRTDTQYF. The CDR3 region has the DNA TGCAGCGTGACCGCCCAGGGGAGGACAGATACGCAGTATTTT. The chain uses TRBV29-1 and TRBJ2-3; the D call may be TRBD1 or TRBD2 (6 bases each). V was pared by 6 bases and J by 3 bases, with 16 bases between. Germline assignment: CDR1 SQVTM and CDR2 ANQGSEA. The CDR3 covers 14 residues.

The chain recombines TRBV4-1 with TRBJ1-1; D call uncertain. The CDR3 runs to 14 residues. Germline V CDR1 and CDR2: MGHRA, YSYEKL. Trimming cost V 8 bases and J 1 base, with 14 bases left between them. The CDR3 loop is CASSPGLRNTEAFF. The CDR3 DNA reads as TGCGCCAGCTCTCCAGGACTCCGGAACACTGAAGCTTTCTTT.

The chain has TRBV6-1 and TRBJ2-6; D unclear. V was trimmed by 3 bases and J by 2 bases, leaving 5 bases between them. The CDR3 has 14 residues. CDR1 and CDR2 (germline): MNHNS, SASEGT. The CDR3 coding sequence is TGTGCCAGCAGTGATCATCCTGGGGCCAACGTCCTGACTTTC. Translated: CASSDHPGANVLTF.

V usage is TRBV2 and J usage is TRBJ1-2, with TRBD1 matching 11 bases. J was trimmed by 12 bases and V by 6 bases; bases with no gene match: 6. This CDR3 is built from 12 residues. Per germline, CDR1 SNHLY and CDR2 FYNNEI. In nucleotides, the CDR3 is TGTGCCAGCAGGCAGGACAGGGGGCTTGACACCTTC. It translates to CASRQDRGLDTF.

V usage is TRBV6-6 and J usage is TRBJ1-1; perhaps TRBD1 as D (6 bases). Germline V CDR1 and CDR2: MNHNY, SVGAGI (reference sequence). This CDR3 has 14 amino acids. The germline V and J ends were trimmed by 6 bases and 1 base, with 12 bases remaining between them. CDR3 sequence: CASSPGHSNTEAFF. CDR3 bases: TGTGCCAGCAGCCCGGGACATTCGAACACTGAAGCTTTCTTT.

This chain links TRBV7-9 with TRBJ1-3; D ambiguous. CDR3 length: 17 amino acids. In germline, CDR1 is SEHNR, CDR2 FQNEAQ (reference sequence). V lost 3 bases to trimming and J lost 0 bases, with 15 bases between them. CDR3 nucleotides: TGTGCCAGCAGCTTGTATGTTACGGTAGGCTCTGGAAACACCATATATTTT. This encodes CASSLYVTVGSGNTIYF.

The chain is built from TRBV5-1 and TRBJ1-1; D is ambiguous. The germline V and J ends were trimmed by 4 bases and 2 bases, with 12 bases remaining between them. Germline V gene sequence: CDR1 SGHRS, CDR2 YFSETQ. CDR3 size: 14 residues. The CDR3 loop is CASSPHMGNTEAFF. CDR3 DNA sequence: TGCGCCAGCAGCCCCCACATGGGAAACACTGAAGCTTTCTTT. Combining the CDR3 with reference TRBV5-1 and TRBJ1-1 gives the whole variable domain KAGVTQTPRYLIKTRGQQVTLSCSPISGHRSVSWYQQTPGQGLQFLFEYFSETQRNKGNFPGRFSGRQFSNSRSEMNVSTLELGDSALYLCASSPHMGNTEAFFGQGTRLTVV.

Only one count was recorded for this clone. CDR3 protein: CASSEKQGPYEQYF. CDR3 nucleotides: TGTGCCAGCAGCGAAAAACAGGGTCCCTACGAGCAGTACTTC. The chain employs TRBV9 and TRBJ2-7, with a tentative D call TRBD1 (6 bases). The germline V and J ends were trimmed by 3 bases and 2 bases, with 12 bases remaining between them. The CDR3 is made up of 14 amino acids. The germline gives CDR1 SGDLS, CDR2 YYNGEE.

CDR3 nucleotides: TGTGCCAGCAGCCGAGGGGTCTTGGACGGGTATTGGGTGAACACTGAAGCTTTCTTT. Encoded protein: CASSRGVLDGYWVNTEAFF. This sequence joins TRBV7-2 and TRBJ1-1; weak D call: TRBD1 (5 bases). V dropped 5 bases and J dropped 0 bases, with 25 bases sitting between them. Germline CDR1 SGHTA, CDR2 FQGNSA. The CDR3 is 19 amino acids. The entire variable domain, with the rest obtained from reference TRBV7-2 and TRBJ1-1, is as follows: GAGVSQSPSNKVTEKGKDVELRCDPISGHTALYWYRQSLGQGLEFLIYFQGNSAPDKSGLPSDRFSAERTGGSVSTLTIQRTQQEDSAVYLCASSRGVLDGYWVNTEAFFGQGTRLTVV.

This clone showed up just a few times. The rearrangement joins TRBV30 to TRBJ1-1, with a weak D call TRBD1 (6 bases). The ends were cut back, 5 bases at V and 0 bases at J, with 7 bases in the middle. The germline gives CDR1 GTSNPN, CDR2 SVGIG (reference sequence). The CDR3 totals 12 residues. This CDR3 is CAWRQVNTEAFF. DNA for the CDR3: TGTGCCTGGCGACAGGTGAACACTGAAGCTTTCTTT.

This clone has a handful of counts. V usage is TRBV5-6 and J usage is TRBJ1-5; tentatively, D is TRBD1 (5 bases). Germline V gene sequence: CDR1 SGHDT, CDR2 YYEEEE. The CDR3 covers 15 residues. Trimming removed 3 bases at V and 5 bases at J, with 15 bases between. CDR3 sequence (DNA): TGTGCCAGCAGCTCCGGGACCGGGCTGGATCAGCCCCAGCATTTT. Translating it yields CASSSGTGLDQPQHF.

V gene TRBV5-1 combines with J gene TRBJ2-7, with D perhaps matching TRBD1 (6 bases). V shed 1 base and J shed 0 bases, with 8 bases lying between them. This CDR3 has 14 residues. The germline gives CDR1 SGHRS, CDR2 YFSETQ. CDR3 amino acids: CASSLQGGSYEQYF. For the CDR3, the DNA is TGCGCCAGCAGCTTGCAAGGGGGCTCCTACGAGCAGTACTTC.